Described below is a single T cell receptor (beta chain) sequence and its context. The sample comes from a study of shared clonotypes between healthy human individuals. Per sorted-subset replicate PCR, input was approximately 0.2 ug DNA, representing some 30,000 T cell genomes. Produced via immunoSEQ multiplex PCR; TCRdb's table is partial and in-frame only. The table lists approximately 1.4 million clones, nearly 99% of them singletons. Trimming took 3 bases from V and 5 from J; bases not matched to a gene: 5. The CDR3 runs 14 residues. Germline assignment: CDR1 LNHDA and CDR2 SQIVND (reference sequence).

The receptor's source is a man under 40 in good health. Source material: naive CD4+ T cells sorted from blood. Subset: CD45RA+ positively selected. The chain employs TRBV19 and TRBJ1-1; 8 bases are a match to TRBD1. Here the CDR3 DNA reads TGTGCCAGTAGTATCCAGGGGGCGGAAACTGAAGCTTTCTTT. Protein: CASSIQGAETEAFF.